Presented here are 29 T cell receptor beta chains from one specimen sequenced in a study of shared clonotypes between healthy human individuals. Some clones are missing from TCRdb's copy, which holds only in-frame ones; the method was immunoSEQ multiplex PCR. This table holds around 600,000 clones, approximately 95% found once. CD45RO-negative, CCR7-positively selected cells formed the naive CD8 fraction, excluding terminally differentiated effector memory CD45RA+ cells. The sequenced sample consisted of naive CD8+ T cells sorted from blood. Source of these receptors: a woman in her 30s in good health.

The chain couples TRBV5-6 to TRBJ1-2; 8 nucleotides line up with TRBD1. Unmatched junction bases numbered 6, after V lost 4 bases and J lost 4 bases. Germline V lookup: CDR1 SGHDT, CDR2 YYEEEE. The CDR3 is made up of 14 amino acids. The CDR3: CASSDRGRFYGYTF. The CDR3 DNA follows: TGTGCCAGCAGCGACAGGGGCCGTTTCTATGGCTACACCTTC.

The CDR3 spells CASSTDSGRAYEQYF. CDR3 DNA: TGTGCCAGCAGCACCGACAGCGGGAGGGCTTACGAGCAGTACTTC. The chain is built from TRBV28 and TRBJ2-7, with 10 bases matching TRBD2. CDR3 length equals 15 residues. Germline CDR1 and CDR2: MDHEN and SYDVKM. V shed 6 bases and J 4 bases; nucleotides not matched to a gene: 9.

The chain links TRBV4-2 to TRBJ2-1; 9 bases are a match to TRBD2. V lost 2 bases to trimming and J lost 2 bases; unmatched junction nucleotides: 1. The CDR3 spans 15 residues. Germline values: CDR1 LGHNA, CDR2 YNFKEQ. The DNA for the CDR3 is TGTGCCAGCAGCCAACGACTAGCGGCCTACAATGAGCAGTTCTTC. Translation: CASSQRLAAYNEQFF.

This clone occurred once. The chain couples TRBV5-1 to TRBJ2-7; D is perhaps TRBD2 (5 bases). The CDR3 has 14 amino acids. V lost 0 bases and J lost 0, with 7 bases in between. Germline V gene sequence: CDR1 SGHRS, CDR2 YFSETQ. For the CDR3, the DNA is TGCGCCAGCAGCTTGGCCGGGGACTCCTACGAGCAGTACTTC. This encodes CASSLAGDSYEQYF.

Here the CDR3 reads CASSLRVGETQYF. CDR3 sequence (DNA): TGCGCCAGCAGCCTCAGGGTTGGGGAGACCCAGTACTTC. This rearrangement joins TRBV4-1 to TRBJ2-5; D may be TRBD1 (5 bases). There are 13 residues in the CDR3. V was cut by 4 bases and J by 5 bases, with 11 bases left in between. In germline, CDR1 is MGHRA, CDR2 YSYEKL.

The genes are TRBV5-6 and TRBJ2-5; D gene uncertain. Trimming stripped 4 bases from V and 5 bases from J, with 12 bases between. Germline lookup yields CDR1 SGHDT and CDR2 YYEEEE. The CDR3 runs 13 residues. CDR3 in DNA: TGTGCCAGCAGCACTGACTTGGAGGAGACCCAGTACTTC. Translated: CASSTDLEETQYF.

J is TRBJ1-1 and V is TRBV7-9; D unresolved. Trimming took off 1 base at V and 5 bases at J, with 8 bases between the two ends. The germline CDR1 and CDR2 sequences are SEHNR and FQNEAQ (reference sequence). CDR3 length: 13 amino acids. CDR3 region: CASSLGGRTEAFF. CDR3 DNA: TGTGCCAGCAGCTTAGGAGGGAGGACTGAAGCTTTCTTT.

V gene TRBV7-9 combines with J gene TRBJ2-3; D tentatively fits TRBD1 or TRBD2 (6 bases each). Germline V lookup: CDR1 SEHNR, CDR2 FQNEAQ (reference sequence). The CDR3 has 17 residues. Trimming took 4 bases from V and 9 from J, leaving 26 bases between them. The chain's CDR3 is CASSSDRDIILGGTQYF. DNA of the CDR3: TGTGCCAGCAGCTCAGACCGGGACATAATTTTAGGGGGGACGCAGTATTTT.

V is TRBV9 and J is TRBJ2-1; 12 bases align to TRBD1. The CDR3 is 15 amino acids. V was pared by 0 bases and J by 8 bases, with 3 bases of the junction left unmatched. Germline lookup yields CDR1 SGDLS and CDR2 YYNGEE. The chain's CDR3 is CASSVDGTGGDEQFF. The CDR3, as DNA: TGTGCCAGCAGCGTAGACGGGACAGGGGGCGATGAGCAGTTCTTC.

The rearrangement links TRBV11-3 to TRBJ2-1; TRBD2 matches at 8 bases. V trimming: 5 bases; J trimming: 8 bases; junction bases outside the gene matches: 14. The CDR3 totals 16 residues. The germline V gene encodes CDR1 SGHNT and CDR2 YENEEA. As DNA, the CDR3 is TGTGCCAGCAGCCTGAACTCGGGGACTAGTTTTGATGAGCAGTTCTTC. Its protein is CASSLNSGTSFDEQFF.

This chain connects TRBV4-1 to TRBJ2-7; D uncertain. The V gene lost 1 base and the J gene lost 2 bases, with 9 bases spanning the gap. The CDR3 is 14 residues long. CDR1 and CDR2 from the germline V gene are MGHRA and YSYEKL. The DNA for the CDR3 is TGCGCCAGCAGCCAAGTTCCGGGCCCCTACGAGCAGTACTTC. It translates to CASSQVPGPYEQYF.

The chain joins TRBV27 to TRBJ2-7; the D is unclear. V lost 4 bases to trimming and J lost 3 bases, with 16 bases between them. Germline-derived CDR1 and CDR2 are MNHEY and SMNVEV (reference sequence). The CDR3 runs 15 residues. The CDR3 loop reads CASSSERSGLYEQYF. Here the CDR3 DNA reads TGTGCCAGCAGTTCCGAACGTTCGGGTCTCTACGAGCAGTACTTC.

A note on this clone: This specimen includes other DNA sequences encoding the same CDR3. J is TRBJ2-1 and V is TRBV20-1; D might be TRBD2 (5 bases). The CDR3 consists of 10 residues. The ends were cut back, 3 bases at V and 10 bases at J, with 7 bases in the middle. Germline CDR1 is DFQATT and CDR2 is SNEGSKA (reference sequence). The CDR3: CSARTMEQFF. The CDR3 DNA reads as TGCAGTGCTAGGACTATGGAGCAGTTCTTC.

The chain employs TRBV7-9 and TRBJ2-7, with TRBD2 matching over 8 bases. The CDR3 has 14 residues. Germline V gives CDR1 SEHNR, CDR2 FQNEAQ (reference sequence). V gave up 4 bases and J gave up 4 bases; unmatched junction bases: 6. The CDR3 region is CASSSREGGYEQYF. CDR3 sequence (DNA): TGTGCCAGCAGCTCCCGGGAGGGCGGTTACGAGCAGTACTTC.

This sequence joins TRBV4-1 and TRBJ2-5, with a tentative D call TRBD1 (5 bases). The CDR3 covers 16 residues. Deletions cut 0 bases from V and 1 base from J, with 12 bases between. The germline CDR1 and CDR2 sequences are MGHRA and YSYEKL. CDR3 sequence: CASSQDGAGIQETQYF. CDR3 sequence (DNA): TGCGCCAGCAGCCAAGATGGGGCTGGAATCCAAGAGACCCAGTACTTC.

V and J are TRBV4-2 and TRBJ1-2; D is unresolved. The CDR3 sequence is 14 residues long. V was clipped by 0 bases and J by 8 bases, with 13 bases between them. Germline V gives CDR1 LGHNA, CDR2 YNFKEQ. CDR3 protein: CASSQDPPGEGYTF. As DNA, the CDR3 is TGTGCCAGCAGCCAAGATCCGCCAGGTGAGGGCTACACCTTC.

This clone was observed once. The chain recombines TRBV6-6 with TRBJ1-4; D gene ambiguous. Trimming took 4 bases from V and 5 from J, leaving 5 bases between them. Germline assignment: CDR1 MNHNY and CDR2 SVGAGI (reference sequence). The CDR3 contains 12 residues. The CDR3 nucleotides are TGTGCCAGCAGTTTCAGGAATGAAAAACTGTTTTTT. This codes for CASSFRNEKLFF.

About this clone itself: Different DNA sequences within this sample yield the same CDR3. V and J are TRBV28 and TRBJ1-1; D gene ambiguous. There are 12 residues in the CDR3. The V gene's germline CDR1 is MDHEN and CDR2 SYDVKM. Trimming removed 3 bases from V and 4 bases from J, with 6 bases in between. The CDR3 sequence: CASSFARTEAFF. The CDR3 DNA is TGTGCCAGCAGTTTTGCGCGCACTGAAGCTTTCTTT.

V gene TRBV4-2 combines with J gene TRBJ2-5; tentatively, D is TRBD2 (6 bases). The CDR3 loop spans 15 amino acids. CDR1 is LGHNA and CDR2 is YNFKEQ in the germline V gene. Trimming stripped 0 bases from V and 0 bases from J, with 8 bases between. CDR3 in amino acids: CASSQDRGNQETQYF. CDR3 coding DNA: TGTGCCAGCAGCCAAGATCGCGGGAACCAAGAGACCCAGTACTTC.

The chain links TRBV28 to TRBJ1-1; no clear D. V was pared by 2 bases and J by 1 base, with 8 bases between. CDR1 MDHEN and CDR2 SYDVKM come from the germline V gene. The CDR3 has 14 amino acids. Here the CDR3 reads CASSLSIGNTEAFF. As DNA, the CDR3 is TGTGCCAGCAGTTTAAGTATCGGGAACACTGAAGCTTTCTTT.

This clone has just one count. The chain couples TRBV7-9 to TRBJ2-7; 14 bases are shared with TRBD2. The CDR3 is 17 residues long. Germline V gene sequence: CDR1 SEHNR, CDR2 FQNEAQ (reference sequence). V trimming: 5 bases; J trimming: 2 bases; junction bases outside the gene matches: 8. This CDR3 reads CASSRTSGRSPAYEQYF. The DNA for the CDR3 is TGTGCCAGCAGCCGGACTAGCGGGAGGTCCCCCGCCTACGAGCAGTACTTC.

The V and J genes are TRBV4-1 and TRBJ2-2, with unresolved D. From germline, CDR1 is MGHRA and CDR2 YSYEKL. V lost 0 bases, J lost 3 bases, and 5 bases lay in between. The CDR3 is 14 residues long. CDR3 sequence (DNA): TGCGCCAGCAGCCAAGACTTTCACACCGGGGAGCTGTTTTTT. This gives the protein CASSQDFHTGELFF.

The rearrangement uses TRBV19 and TRBJ1-1; 8 bases map to TRBD1. The J segment lost 1 base and the V segment lost 5 bases, leaving 3 bases of the junction unmatched. The CDR3 is made up of 14 amino acids. The germline CDR1 and CDR2 sequences are LNHDA and SQIVND (reference sequence). CDR3 sequence reads: CASSGQGWNTEAFF. CDR3 nucleotides: TGTGCCAGTAGTGGACAGGGATGGAACACTGAAGCTTTCTTT.

The V call is TRBV5-5, the J call TRBJ2-3; TRBD1 is a possible D gene (5 bases). The CDR3 runs 15 residues. In germline, CDR1 is SGHKS, CDR2 YYEKEE (reference sequence). Trimming removed 4 bases at V and 0 bases at J, with 12 bases between. In DNA form, the CDR3 reads TGTGCCAGCAGCGGCGGACACGCAAGCACAGATACGCAGTATTTT. Residues: CASSGGHASTDTQYF.

This clone appeared a single time. The rearrangement joins TRBV25-1 to TRBJ1-2; D is unclear. The CDR3 runs to 10 residues. Germline values: CDR1 MGHDK, CDR2 SYGVNS. Trimming left V 6 bases short and J 6 bases short, with 5 bases between. The CDR3 here is CASRGNGYTF. CDR3 DNA sequence: TGTGCCAGCAGGGGGAATGGCTACACCTTC.

This chain connects TRBV5-1 to TRBJ1-5; 8 positions agree with TRBD1. Germline V CDR1 and CDR2: SGHRS, YFSETQ. Germline trimming cut 4 bases from V and 2 bases from J; bases unmatched to any gene: 5. The CDR3 extends over 15 amino acids. CDR3 in amino acids: CASSRGQEGNQPQHF. CDR3 coding DNA: TGCGCCAGCAGCAGGGGACAGGAGGGCAATCAGCCCCAGCATTTT.

V usage is TRBV7-6 and J usage is TRBJ2-5, with 11 bases fitting TRBD1. Germline V gene lookup returns CDR1 SGHVS and CDR2 FNYEAQ. The CDR3 extends over 17 amino acids. Trimming cost V 2 bases and J 4 bases; bases outside gene matches: 9. For the CDR3, the DNA is TGTGCCAGCAGCTTACGGACAGGGGGCATTAGGGGAGAGACCCAGTACTTC. It codes for CASSLRTGGIRGETQYF.

The CDR3 here is CASSQETGGYEQYF. The CDR3 DNA is TGTGCCAGCAGCCAAGAGACAGGGGGTTACGAGCAGTACTTC. The gene calls are TRBV4-2 and TRBJ2-7; 9 bases agree with TRBD1. J gave up 4 bases and V 0 bases, and 1 base lay outside the gene matches. The length of the CDR3 is 14 residues. Germline V gene sequence: CDR1 LGHNA, CDR2 YNFKEQ.

This clone was seen just once. This chain joins TRBV5-1 and TRBJ1-1, with TRBD1 matching over 7 bases. The CDR3 is 18 amino acids. The junction had 12 bases not matched to a gene; V was cut back by 1 base and J by 0 bases. CDR1 and CDR2 from the germline V gene are SGHRS and YFSETQ. The CDR3 spells CASSLHRTQGGMNTEAFF. The CDR3 DNA follows: TGCGCCAGCAGCTTGCACCGGACGCAGGGGGGAATGAACACTGAAGCTTTCTTT.